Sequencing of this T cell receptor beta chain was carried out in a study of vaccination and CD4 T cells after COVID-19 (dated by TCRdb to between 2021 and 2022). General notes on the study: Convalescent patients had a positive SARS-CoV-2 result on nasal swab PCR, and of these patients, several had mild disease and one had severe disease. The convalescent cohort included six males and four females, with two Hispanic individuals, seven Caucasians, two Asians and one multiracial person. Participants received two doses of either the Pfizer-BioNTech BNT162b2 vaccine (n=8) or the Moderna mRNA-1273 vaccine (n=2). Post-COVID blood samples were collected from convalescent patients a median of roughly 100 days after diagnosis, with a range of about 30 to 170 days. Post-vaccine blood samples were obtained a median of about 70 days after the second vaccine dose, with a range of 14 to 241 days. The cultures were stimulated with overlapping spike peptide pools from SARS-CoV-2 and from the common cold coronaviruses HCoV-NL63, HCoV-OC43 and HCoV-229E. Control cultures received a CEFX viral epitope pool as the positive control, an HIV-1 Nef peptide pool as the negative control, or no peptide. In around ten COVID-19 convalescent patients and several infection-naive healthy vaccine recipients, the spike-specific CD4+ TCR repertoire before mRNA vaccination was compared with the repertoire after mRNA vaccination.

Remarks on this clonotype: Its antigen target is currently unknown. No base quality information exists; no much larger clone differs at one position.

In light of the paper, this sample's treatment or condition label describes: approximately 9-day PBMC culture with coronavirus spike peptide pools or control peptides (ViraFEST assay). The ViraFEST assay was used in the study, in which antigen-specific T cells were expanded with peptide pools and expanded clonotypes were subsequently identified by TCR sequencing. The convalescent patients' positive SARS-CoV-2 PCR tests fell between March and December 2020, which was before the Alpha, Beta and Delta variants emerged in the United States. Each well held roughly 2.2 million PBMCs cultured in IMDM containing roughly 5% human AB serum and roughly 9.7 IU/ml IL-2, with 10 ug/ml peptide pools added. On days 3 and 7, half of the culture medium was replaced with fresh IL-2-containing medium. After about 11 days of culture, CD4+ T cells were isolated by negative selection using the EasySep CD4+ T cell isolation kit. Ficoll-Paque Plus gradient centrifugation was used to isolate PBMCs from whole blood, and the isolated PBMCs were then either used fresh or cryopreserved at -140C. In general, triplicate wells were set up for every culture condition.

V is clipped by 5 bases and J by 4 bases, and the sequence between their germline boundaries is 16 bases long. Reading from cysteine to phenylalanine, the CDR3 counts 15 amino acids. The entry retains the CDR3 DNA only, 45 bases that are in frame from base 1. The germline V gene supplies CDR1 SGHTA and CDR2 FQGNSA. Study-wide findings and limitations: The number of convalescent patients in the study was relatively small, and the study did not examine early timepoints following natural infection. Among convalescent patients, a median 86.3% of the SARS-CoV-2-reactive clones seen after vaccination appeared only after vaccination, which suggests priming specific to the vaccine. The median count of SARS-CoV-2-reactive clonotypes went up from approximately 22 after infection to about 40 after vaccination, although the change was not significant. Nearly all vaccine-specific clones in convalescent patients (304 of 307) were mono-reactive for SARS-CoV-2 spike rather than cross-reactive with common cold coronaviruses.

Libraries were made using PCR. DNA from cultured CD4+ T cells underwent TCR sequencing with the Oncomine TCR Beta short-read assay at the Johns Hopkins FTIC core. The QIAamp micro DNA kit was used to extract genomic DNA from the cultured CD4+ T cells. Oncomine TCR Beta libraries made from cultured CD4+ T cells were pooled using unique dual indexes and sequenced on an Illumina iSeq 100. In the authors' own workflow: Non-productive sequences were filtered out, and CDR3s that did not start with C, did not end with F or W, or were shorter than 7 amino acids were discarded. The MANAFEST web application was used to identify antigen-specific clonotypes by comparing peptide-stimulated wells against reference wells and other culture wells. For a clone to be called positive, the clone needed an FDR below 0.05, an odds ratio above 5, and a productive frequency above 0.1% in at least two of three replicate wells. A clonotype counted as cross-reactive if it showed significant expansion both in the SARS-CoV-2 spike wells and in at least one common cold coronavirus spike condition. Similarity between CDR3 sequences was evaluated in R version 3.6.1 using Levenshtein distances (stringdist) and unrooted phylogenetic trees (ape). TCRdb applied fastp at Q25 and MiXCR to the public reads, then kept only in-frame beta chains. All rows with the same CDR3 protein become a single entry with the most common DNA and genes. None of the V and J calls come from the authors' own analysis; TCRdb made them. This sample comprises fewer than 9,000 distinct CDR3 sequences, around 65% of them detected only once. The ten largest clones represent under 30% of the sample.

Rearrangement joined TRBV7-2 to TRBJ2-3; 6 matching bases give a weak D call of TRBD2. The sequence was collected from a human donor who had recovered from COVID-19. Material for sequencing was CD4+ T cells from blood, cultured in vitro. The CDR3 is CASSLELLAADTQYF. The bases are TGTGCCAGCAGCCTAGAATTACTAGCCGCAGATACGCAGTATTTT.